This T cell receptor (beta chain) was sequenced during a study of OX40 agonist ivuxolimab in advanced cancers. On the study more broadly: The dose of intravenous ivuxolimab that patients received every 2 weeks ranged from 0.01 to 10 mg/kg. The group had a mean age of about 60 years, ranged from about 20 to 85, and was 82.7% male.

Here immunoSEQ multiplex PCR was the method, and the copy in TCRdb shows in-frame clones only, minus some. The data hold approximately 59,000 clones, with about 82% observed a single time. Study-wide results and caveats: In general, CD8+ T cells held more expanded clones than CD4+ did, on average.

From germline, CDR1 is GTSNPN and CDR2 SVGIG (reference sequence). The length of the CDR3 is 16 residues. Trimming cost V 2 bases and J 4 bases, with 18 bases left between them. With respect to this clone: Its antigen is unidentified.

The sequences come from CD4+ or CD8+ T cells sorted from blood, collected in a trial of the OX40 agonist ivuxolimab. The chain is built from TRBV30 and TRBJ2-1; possible D gene TRBD1, 6 bases. The sequence came from an adult with an advanced solid tumor such as melanoma, head and neck, liver or kidney cancer. CDR3 nucleotide sequence: TGTGCCTGGAGTCTTCGACGGGACACGAAATACAATGAGCAGTTCTTC. Translating gives CAWSLRRDTKYNEQFF.